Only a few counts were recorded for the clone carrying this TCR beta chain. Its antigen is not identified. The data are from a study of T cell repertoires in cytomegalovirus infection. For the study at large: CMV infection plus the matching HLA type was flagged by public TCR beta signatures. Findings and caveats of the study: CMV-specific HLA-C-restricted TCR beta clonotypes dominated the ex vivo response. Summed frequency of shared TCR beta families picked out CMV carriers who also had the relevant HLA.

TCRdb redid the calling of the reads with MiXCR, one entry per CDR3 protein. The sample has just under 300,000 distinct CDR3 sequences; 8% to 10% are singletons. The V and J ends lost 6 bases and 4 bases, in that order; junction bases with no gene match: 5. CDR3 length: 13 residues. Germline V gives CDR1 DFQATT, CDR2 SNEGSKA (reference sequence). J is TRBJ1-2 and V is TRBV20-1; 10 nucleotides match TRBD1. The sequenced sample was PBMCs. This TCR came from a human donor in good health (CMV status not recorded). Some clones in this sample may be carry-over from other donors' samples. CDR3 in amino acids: CSALTGGGYGYTF. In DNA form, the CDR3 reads TGCAGTGCCTTGACAGGGGGCGGCTATGGCTACACCTTC.